A selection of T cell receptor beta chains follows, all from one sample in a study of identical twins. TCRdb used MiXCR to reprocess the 5' RACE reads, holding one entry per CDR3 protein. The sample lists approximately 690,000 distinct CDR3 sequences, around 5.7% seen once, with roughly 2% in the top ten. Input material: naive T cells sorted from blood. The source of these receptors is a man younger than 35 in good health. CDR3s include the opening cysteine and the closing phenylalanine or tryptophan. Fields, in order: J gene, CDR3 length, V gene, D gene, clone size, CDR3 DNA, CDR3 protein. The D gene is left open where the match is weak. Expanded clones are given a class, and other clones once, few, many or no size at all.

TRBJ2-7	15	TRBV20-1	.	many	TGCAGTGCCCGGACCCCCCAGGGAGTAGTATACGAGCAGTACTTC	CSARTPQGVVYEQYF
TRBJ2-1	15	TRBV20-1	TRBD2	.	TGCAGTGCTAGAGATAGCGGGAGGATCGCGAATGAGCAGTTCTTC	CSARDSGRIANEQFF
TRBJ2-2	22	TRBV12-3/TRBV12-4	TRBD2	.	TGTGCCAGCAGTTTAAGGGGTGGCGCTAGCGGGAGAGGTGGGCGGAACACCGGGGAGCTGTTTTTT	CASSLRGGASGRGGRNTGELFF
TRBJ2-1	16	TRBV12-3/TRBV12-4	TRBD2	many	TGTGCCAGCAGTTCACAAACTAGCGGGAGGGGCTATGAGCAGTTCTTC	CASSSQTSGRGYEQFF
TRBJ2-5	17	TRBV5-1	TRBD2	many	TGCGCCAGCAGCCCCGCCCTGGTAGCGGGAGTAGGAGAGACCCAGTACTTC	CASSPALVAGVGETQYF
TRBJ1-5	15	TRBV5-1	.	many	TGTGCCAGCAGCTTGTCGGGGGTTAGCAATCAGCCCCAGCATTTT	CASSLSGVSNQPQHF
TRBJ2-3	19	TRBV7-8	.	.	TGTGCCAGCAGCTCCCATATGGACGCGACGGGACAAAGCACAGATACGCAGTATTTT	CASSSHMDATGQSTDTQYF
TRBJ2-3	15	TRBV6-2/TRBV6-3	.	.	TGTGCCAGCAGTTACGATTATCACGGCACAGATACGCAGTATTTT	CASSYDYHGTDTQYF
TRBJ2-1	16	TRBV2	TRBD2	.	TGTGCCAGCAGTGAAGGGGGACTAGCGGGAGGCAATGAGCAGTTCTTC	CASSEGGLAGGNEQFF
TRBJ2-3	14	TRBV12-3/TRBV12-4	.	many	TGTGCCATTAAATTCCGTCCTGGCACAGATACGCAGTATTTT	CAIKFRPGTDTQYF
TRBJ2-7	12	TRBV29-1	.	.	TGCAGCGTTGAGAAGACTTCCTACGAGCAGTACTTC	CSVEKTSYEQYF
TRBJ2-2	15	TRBV5-1	.	few	TGCGCCAGCAGCTTGTGGCAAGCGAACACCGGGGAGCTGTTTTTT	CASSLWQANTGELFF